This T cell receptor beta chain is drawn from a study of CD8+CD57+ T cells in acquired aplastic anemia. Study in general: Sorted CD4+ and CD8+ cells gave a mean 3.2 ug DNA, range about 0.19 to 27.4 ug.

Of note for this clonotype: Its antigen is as yet unknown.

TCR beta VDJ and CDR3 profiles were obtained from a genomic DNA template. MiXCR, applied by TCRdb to the reads, yields one record per CDR3 protein. The table records tens of thousands of distinct CDR3 sequences, less than 85% of them present only once. Patients chosen for sequencing had shown CD8+CD57+ cell expansion by flow cytometry. The blood sampling took place in patients who had so far received no therapy. Findings and limits, study-wide: For CD8+ Simpson's diversity, patients and controls showed no significant difference. Overlap between patients and controls comprised roughly 28 CD8+ CDR3 sequences.

This TCR was recovered from a human donor with aplastic anemia. Sequenced: sorted CD4+, CD8+, or CD8+CD57+ T cells (not recorded which) from PBMCs.

The CDR3, as DNA: TGTGCTAGTGCCCCGACAGGACCAGCCTACGAGCAGTACTTC. Translated: CASAPTGPAYEQYF. The genes are TRBV12-5 and TRBJ2-7; the D gene is possibly TRBD1 (6 bases). Germline loops: CDR1 LGHNT, CDR2 FRNRAP. Deletions cut 7 bases from V and 2 bases from J, with 15 bases between. The CDR3 sequence is 14 residues long.